The source of this TCR beta chain is a study of graft-versus-host responses after intestinal transplantation. At the level of the study: Uniformly, recipients were administered anti-thymocyte globulin induction with subsequent tacrolimus and steroids for around three years. Overall study findings and caveats: Declines in HvG clones occurring early post-transplant were associated with peak circulating GvH clone levels.

As to this clone: Its matching antigen is unknown.

In germline, CDR1 is SGHAT, CDR2 FQNNGV. V lost 1 base and J lost 1, with 4 bases in between. There are 13 residues in the CDR3. Sequencing was performed with immunoSEQ multiplex PCR; in TCRdb, only in-frame clones are kept and a portion is missing. Seen here are 93,000 or so clones, approximately 93% observed once, and the top ten hold approximately 1.2%. The V call is TRBV11-2, the J call TRBJ1-1; D gene uncertain. This TCR came from a human donor who received an intestinal transplant. The specimen was unstimulated CD8+ T cells sorted from spleen or lymph node cells, collected before intestinal transplant. CDR3 region: CASSLGPNTEAFF. The CDR3 region has the DNA TGTGCCAGCAGCTTAGGTCCGAACACTGAAGCTTTCTTT.